This TCR beta chain came from a study of OX40 agonist ivuxolimab in advanced cancers. Trimming shortened V by 3 bases and J by 1 base, and 6 bases separated the two germline ends. CDR3 length: 14 amino acids. CDR1 LNHDA and CDR2 SQIVND come from the germline V gene (reference sequence). Clones were read by immunoSEQ multiplex PCR, and TCRdb kept only the in-frame ones, dropping some. The sample lists some 70,000 clones; about 89% were seen once. This clonotype was sampled from an adult with an advanced solid tumor such as melanoma, head and neck, liver or kidney cancer. Sequencing used CD4+ or CD8+ T cells sorted from blood, obtained in a trial of the OX40 agonist ivuxolimab. The chain has TRBV19 and TRBJ2-2; D is unresolved. The CDR3 sequence is CASSIKRNTGELFF. In DNA, the CDR3 is TGTGCCAGTAGTATTAAGCGGAACACCGGGGAGCTGTTTTTT.